The 32 T cell receptor beta chains below come from one sample, sequenced in a study of OX40 agonist ivuxolimab in advanced cancers. Here immunoSEQ multiplex PCR was the method, and the copy in TCRdb shows in-frame clones only, minus some. The repertoire includes tens of thousands of clones, 88% of them detected once, and approximately 12% sits in the top ten. The input for sequencing was CD4+ or CD8+ T cells sorted from blood, taken in a trial of the OX40 agonist ivuxolimab. These receptors originate from an adult with an advanced solid tumor such as melanoma, head and neck, liver or kidney cancer.

J is TRBJ2-7 and V is TRBV6-5; a weak D match, TRBD2 (5 bases). The CDR3 consists of 13 residues. Trimming removed 1 base at V and 2 bases at J, with 6 bases between. The germline V gene encodes CDR1 MNHEY and CDR2 SVGAGI. The CDR3 here is CASSYLGAYEQYF. CDR3 DNA sequence: TGTGCCAGCAGTTACTTGGGAGCCTACGAGCAGTACTTC.

The chain combines TRBV4-3 with TRBJ1-5; no definite D call. The germline CDR1 and CDR2 sequences are LGHNA and YSLEER. Trimming stripped 0 bases from V and 3 bases from J, with 9 bases between. The CDR3 has 15 residues. CDR3 in amino acids: CASSQEVGLNQPQHF. The CDR3 coding sequence is TGCGCCAGCAGCCAAGAGGTCGGACTCAATCAGCCCCAGCATTTT.

The chain employs TRBV30 and TRBJ1-4, with a tentative D call TRBD1 (5 bases). The CDR3 loop spans 18 amino acids. Germline assignment: CDR1 GTSNPN and CDR2 SVGIG (reference sequence). V was trimmed by 0 bases and J by 1 base, leaving 18 bases between them. In DNA form, the CDR3 reads TGTGCCTGGAGTGTCATCGCAGGGAGCAGTCAAACTAATGAAAAACTGTTTTTT. Protein sequence: CAWSVIAGSSQTNEKLFF.

By sample fraction, this clone is medium-sized. The chain uses TRBV4-1 and TRBJ1-1; maybe TRBD1 (5 bases). V was trimmed by 1 base and J by 0 bases, leaving 12 bases between them. Germline CDR1 and CDR2: MGHRA and YSYEKL. This CDR3 has 16 residues. The CDR3 reads CASSQAPTAMNTEAFF. CDR3 DNA: TGCGCCAGCAGCCAAGCCCCGACAGCAATGAACACTGAAGCTTTCTTT.

This clone was detected once. The rearrangement joins TRBV7-3 to TRBJ2-2; 10 positions agree with TRBD2. Per the germline V gene, CDR1 is SGHTA and CDR2 is FQGTGA. The CDR3 spans 16 residues. Trimming at V came to 2 bases and at J to 7 bases, leaving 7 bases not matched to a gene. DNA of the CDR3: TGTGCCAGCAGCTTACTCATAGCGGGAGGCCACGGGGAGCTGTTTTTT. Translation: CASSLLIAGGHGELFF. Full variable domain (rest looked up from reference TRBV7-3 and TRBJ2-2): GAGVSQTPSNKVTEKGKYVELRCDPISGHTALYWYRQSLGQGPEFLIYFQGTGAADDSGLPNDRFFAVRPEGSVSTLKIQRTERGDSAVYLCASSLLIAGGHGELFFGEGSRLTVL.

The chain couples TRBV5-5 to TRBJ2-7, with D possibly being TRBD1 (6 bases). V was pared by 7 bases and J by 0 bases, with 8 bases between. CDR1 is SGHKS and CDR2 is YYEKEE in the germline V gene (reference sequence). The CDR3 sequence is 12 residues long. The CDR3 reads CASGQLSYEQYV. The CDR3 DNA sequence: TGTGCCAGCGGACAGCTCTCCTACGAGCAGTACGTC.

The chain has TRBV29-1 and TRBJ1-2, with D possibly TRBD1 on 6 matching bases. V lost 4 bases, J lost 8 bases, and 11 bases lay in between. Germline V gene sequence: CDR1 SQVTM, CDR2 ANQGSEA. The CDR3 is 11 residues long. CDR3 protein: CSVVWGQGYTF. CDR3 in DNA: TGCAGCGTTGTGTGGGGGCAGGGCTACACCTTC.

The V and J genes are TRBV19 and TRBJ1-1; perhaps TRBD1 as D (5 bases). V was pared by 8 bases and J by 4 bases, with 20 bases between. The germline CDR1 and CDR2 sequences are LNHDA and SQIVND (reference sequence). The CDR3 loop spans 15 amino acids. This CDR3 is CASFAGRLGGTEAFF. The CDR3 nucleotides read TGTGCCAGTTTCGCAGGGCGACTTGGGGGCACTGAAGCTTTCTTT.

There are a few counts of this clone. The chain has TRBV28 and TRBJ1-2; tentatively, D is TRBD1 (6 bases). Trimming took off 5 bases at V and 5 bases at J, with 9 bases between the two ends. The CDR3 runs 12 residues. Germline lookup yields CDR1 MDHEN and CDR2 SYDVKM. The DNA of the CDR3 is TGTGCCAGCAGTAGGACAGCTTATGGCTACACCTTC. As protein: CASSRTAYGYTF.

This sequence joins TRBV5-6 and TRBJ1-2; tentative D call: TRBD1 (6 bases). V gave up 4 bases and J gave up 8 bases, with 18 bases separating them. The germline gives CDR1 SGHDT, CDR2 YYEEEE. This CDR3 is built from 14 residues. This CDR3 reads CASSAGGGLSGYTF. The CDR3 DNA sequence: TGTGCCAGCAGCGCCGGAGGGGGGCTTAGCGGCTACACCTTC.

V is TRBV13 and J is TRBJ1-2, with TRBD1 as a possible D gene (5 bases). Per the germline V gene, CDR1 is PRHDT and CDR2 is FYEKMQ (reference sequence). The length of the CDR3 is 15 residues. The V gene lost 4 bases and the J gene lost 4 bases, with 16 bases spanning the gap. The CDR3 coding sequence is TGTGCCAGCAGCTCGATCAGGGCCGGGGGCTATGGCTACACCTTC. This codes for CASSSIRAGGYGYTF.

This clone showed up just a few times. The chain links TRBV6-5 to TRBJ2-5; D is unresolved. The CDR3 consists of 13 residues. Trimming took off 6 bases at V and 5 bases at J, with 13 bases between the two ends. The germline gives CDR1 MNHEY, CDR2 SVGAGI. For the CDR3, the DNA is TGTGCCAGCAGCCCCTTGGTGTTGGAGACCCAGTACTTC. Its translation: CASSPLVLETQYF.

This sequence joins TRBV4-1 and TRBJ2-1; D perhaps matches TRBD2 (5 bases). Germline V gene sequence: CDR1 MGHRA, CDR2 YSYEKL. This CDR3 spans 12 amino acids. V dropped 6 bases and J dropped 7 bases, with 10 bases sitting between them. CDR3 in DNA: TGCGCCAGCAGTCCGGGAATTAATGAGCAGTTCTTC. This encodes CASSPGINEQFF.

The J gene is TRBJ2-5, the V gene TRBV4-1; no definite D call. V was shortened by 1 base and J by 5 bases, with 11 bases between the two germline ends. Germline lookup yields CDR1 MGHRA and CDR2 YSYEKL. The CDR3 loop spans 14 amino acids. The CDR3 is CASSQVTGLETQYF. In DNA, the CDR3 is TGCGCCAGCAGCCAAGTAACCGGGTTGGAGACCCAGTACTTC.

The chain joins TRBV28 to TRBJ2-7, with TRBD1 identical over 12 bases. V lost 7 bases, J lost 2 bases, and 15 bases stayed unmatched. The CDR3 totals 18 residues. Germline V gene sequence: CDR1 MDHEN, CDR2 SYDVKM. CDR3 protein: CASKSPRDRGRQAYEQYF. The CDR3 DNA reads as TGTGCCAGCAAAAGCCCGAGGGACAGGGGGCGTCAAGCCTACGAGCAGTACTTC.

The chain carries TRBV9 and TRBJ1-2; weak D call: TRBD1 (5 bases). With 5 bases removed from V and 3 bases from J, the gap between germline ends came to 17 bases. Germline CDR1 is SGDLS and CDR2 is YYNGEE. The CDR3 runs to 15 residues. In nucleotides, the CDR3 is TGTGCCAGCAGGGAAAGGGATACGGGACACTATGGCTACACCTTC. It encodes CASRERDTGHYGYTF. Based on the CDR3 plus reference TRBV9 and TRBJ1-2, the full variable domain is DSGVTQTPKHLITATGQRVTLRCSPRSGDLSVYWYQQSLDQGLQFLIQYYNGEERAKGNILERFSAQQFPDLHSELNLSSLELGDSALYFCASRERDTGHYGYTFGSGTRLTVV.

This sequence joins TRBV6-6 and TRBJ2-1; D remains ambiguous. Germline values: CDR1 MNHNY, CDR2 SVGAGI (reference sequence). V was trimmed by 8 bases and J by 0 bases, leaving 14 bases between them. There are 15 residues in the CDR3. CDR3 in DNA: TGTGCCAGCCACCAGGCCGTCGGCTCCTACAATGAGCAGTTCTTC. As protein: CASHQAVGSYNEQFF.

This clone was detected only once. The rearrangement uses TRBV6-1 and TRBJ1-5; D possibly corresponds to TRBD1 (5 bases). This CDR3 contains 16 residues. Per germline, CDR1 MNHNS and CDR2 SASEGT. V lost 2 bases and J 3 bases, leaving 14 bases between the germline ends. CDR3 sequence reads: CASSEIVGESNQPQHF. CDR3 sequence (DNA): TGTGCCAGCAGTGAAATCGTGGGGGAATCCAATCAGCCCCAGCATTTT.

The rearrangement links TRBV6-6 to TRBJ2-1; 7 bases are shared with TRBD2. The CDR3 consists of 16 residues. CDR1 and CDR2 from the germline V gene are MNHNY and SVGAGI (reference sequence). Trimming removed 0 bases from V and 4 bases from J; junction bases left unmatched: 6. The CDR3 nucleotides read TGTGCCAGCAGTTACTCAACCCAGCGGGGATACAATGAGCAGTTCTTC. Protein product: CASSYSTQRGYNEQFF.

A remark on this clone: The identical CDR3 is also encoded by other nucleotide sequences in the sample. The J gene is TRBJ2-7, the V gene TRBV6-5; 9 bases agree with TRBD2. This CDR3 is built from 14 residues. Unmatched junction bases numbered 5, after V lost 8 bases and J lost 0 bases. Per germline, CDR1 MNHEY and CDR2 SVGAGI. CDR3 protein: CASGTSGPSYEQYF. The CDR3 DNA reads as TGTGCCAGCGGCACTAGCGGGCCCTCCTACGAGCAGTACTTC.

The table lists this clone with a count of one. This sequence joins TRBV6-5 and TRBJ1-2; D possibly corresponds to TRBD1 (6 bases). Between the trimmed V and J ends, which lost 8 bases and 4 bases, there was a span of 14 bases. CDR1 and CDR2 from the germline V gene are MNHEY and SVGAGI. CDR3 length equals 13 residues. CDR3 amino acids: CASRYTGIYGYTF. The CDR3 DNA follows: TGTGCCAGCCGATATACAGGGATCTATGGCTACACCTTC.

Here the CDR3 reads CASSQEAGAYYGYTF. The CDR3 coding sequence is TGCGCCAGCAGCCAAGAGGCAGGGGCCTACTATGGCTACACCTTC. The chain combines TRBV4-1 with TRBJ1-2, with a weak D call TRBD1 (6 bases). CDR3 length equals 15 residues. Trimming took off 0 bases at V and 3 bases at J, with 11 bases between the two ends. CDR1 is MGHRA and CDR2 is YSYEKL in the germline V gene.

This chain links TRBV7-6 with TRBJ2-1; 7 bases match TRBD2. The germline V gene has CDR1 SGHVS and CDR2 FNYEAQ. The V gene end was trimmed by 5 bases and the J gene end by 0 bases; junction bases not matched to a gene: 4. The CDR3 runs to 15 residues. CDR3 DNA: TGTGCCAGCAGCGCTAGCGGAAGCTCCTACAATGAGCAGTTCTTC. This encodes CASSASGSSYNEQFF.

The chain combines TRBV2 with TRBJ2-1, with 9 bases lining up with TRBD1. This CDR3 region has 15 residues. The trim removed 5 bases at V and 4 bases at J, leaving 6 bases unmatched. CDR1 and CDR2 from the germline V gene are SNHLY and FYNNEI. The CDR3 reads CASSPGTGPYNEQFF. In DNA, the CDR3 is TGTGCCAGCAGTCCCGGGACAGGGCCTTACAATGAGCAGTTCTTC.

This clone was counted between two and nine times. The chain couples TRBV2 to TRBJ1-1, with D possibly being TRBD1 (5 bases). CDR3 length: 15 residues. CDR1 and CDR2 from the germline V gene are SNHLY and FYNNEI. Trimming took off 2 bases at V and 0 bases at J, with 10 bases between the two ends. The chain's CDR3 is CASSEWLGLNTEAFF. CDR3 bases: TGTGCCAGCAGTGAATGGCTGGGACTGAACACTGAAGCTTTCTTT.

This clone has a single count. The V gene is TRBV7-6, the J gene TRBJ2-6, with D perhaps matching TRBD1 or TRBD2 (5 bases each). V was shortened by 3 bases and J by 0 bases, with 9 bases between the two germline ends. CDR1 SGHVS and CDR2 FNYEAQ come from the germline V gene. This CDR3 contains 16 residues. DNA of the CDR3: TGTGCCAGCAGCTTTGGGACGGCCTCTGGGGCCAACGTCCTGACTTTC. Translation: CASSFGTASGANVLTF.

This sequence joins TRBV28 and TRBJ2-7; possibly TRBD1 or TRBD2 for D (5 bases each). V lost 5 bases and J 2 bases, leaving 19 bases between the germline ends. CDR3 length: 16 residues. Germline CDR1 and CDR2: MDHEN and SYDVKM. As DNA, the CDR3 is TGTGCCAGCAGTCAACCATACCGGGACGGAACCTACGAGCAGTACTTC. Its translation is CASSQPYRDGTYEQYF. Full variable domain (rest looked up from reference TRBV28 and TRBJ2-7): DVKVTQSSRYLVKRTGEKVFLECVQDMDHENMFWYRQDPGLGLRLIYFSYDVKMKEKGDIPEGYSVSREKKERFSLILESASTNQTSMYLCASSQPYRDGTYEQYFGPGTRLTVT.

V usage is TRBV21-1 and J usage is TRBJ2-7; the D segment call TRBD1 is taken from the table without a DNA check. TRBV21-1 is shown as a pseudogene. This CDR3 has 15 amino acids. The CDR3 DNA reads TGTGCCAGCACCACGGGACAGGGGAGCTCCTACGAGCAGTACGTC. Translation gives CASTTGQGSSYEQYV.

The V gene is TRBV28, the J gene TRBJ2-3, with 9 bases fitting TRBD2. The length of the CDR3 is 16 residues. CDR1 MDHEN and CDR2 SYDVKM come from the germline V gene. The V and J ends lost 5 bases and 3 bases, in that order; junction bases with no gene match: 9. The chain's CDR3 is CASSAIAGALTDTQYF. The CDR3 DNA reads TGTGCCAGCAGTGCAATAGCGGGAGCTTTGACAGATACGCAGTATTTT.

The chain combines TRBV5-5 with TRBJ2-2; 8 bases map to TRBD1. The germline gives CDR1 SGHKS, CDR2 YYEKEE (reference sequence). The junction had 8 bases not matched to a gene; V was cut back by 0 bases and J by 7 bases. This CDR3 contains 16 residues. The DNA of the CDR3 is TGTGCCAGCAGCTTGGATGCAGGGGGCGCGATCGGGGAGCTGTTTTTT. It specifies CASSLDAGGAIGELFF.

The chain combines TRBV18 with TRBJ1-1, with D maybe TRBD1 (6 bases). CDR1 and CDR2 (germline): KGHSH, LQKENI. The CDR3 runs to 15 residues. Trimming stripped 0 bases from V and 5 bases from J, with 13 bases between. CDR3 protein: CASSPPTGQVTEAFF. Written as DNA, the CDR3 is TGTGCCAGCTCACCACCGACAGGCCAGGTTACTGAAGCTTTCTTT.

This clone turned up a few times. The chain links TRBV7-9 to TRBJ2-2, with D hard to call. CDR1 SEHNR and CDR2 FQNEAQ come from the germline V gene (reference sequence). Between the trimmed V and J ends, which lost 0 bases and 7 bases, there was a span of 9 bases. The CDR3 is made up of 14 amino acids. The DNA of the CDR3 is TGTGCCAGCAGCTTAGCAGGCGAGGTCGGGGAGCTGTTTTTT. This translates into CASSLAGEVGELFF. The variable domain in full, with the rest retrieved from reference TRBV7-9 and TRBJ2-2, is DTGVSQNPRHKITKRGQNVTFRCDPISEHNRLYWYRQTLGQGPEFLTYFQNEAQLEKSRLLSDRFSAERPKGSFSTLEIQRTEQGDSAMYLCASSLAGEVGELFFGEGSRLTVL.